Listed here are 11 T cell receptor beta chains from one sample, sequenced in a study of T-cell reconstitution after alpha-beta-depleted transplantation in children. A TCRbeta library incorporating unique molecular identifiers was prepared. TCRdb reprocessed the PCR reads via MiXCR and lists one record per CDR3 protein. The repertoire includes around 400,000 distinct CDR3 sequences, roughly 20% of them detected once, and 3.8% sits in the top ten. Material: PBMCs from the stem cell graft donor, obtained from the stem cell graft. The receptors shown here come from a human donor who donated a stem cell graft to a child with acute myeloid leukemia.

V usage is TRBV6-2 or TRBV6-3 and J usage is TRBJ2-7, with D maybe TRBD1 (5 bases). This CDR3 spans 14 amino acids. Trimming took 6 bases from V and 6 from J, leaving 18 bases between them. Germline V gene lookup returns CDR1 MNHEY and CDR2 SVGEGT. CDR3 region: CASRPGGIQGEQYF. The CDR3 DNA follows: TGTGCCAGCAGACCCGGTGGGATCCAGGGCGAGCAGTACTTC.

This clonotype turned up a few times. V and J are TRBV28 and TRBJ2-5; D uncertain. Trimming removed 8 bases from V and 5 bases from J, with 12 bases in between. CDR3 length: 12 amino acids. The germline V gene has CDR1 MDHEN and CDR2 SYDVKM. CDR3 bases: TGTGCCAGCCAGCAGGCAACGGAGACCCAGTACTTC. Translating gives CASQQATETQYF.

This clonotype was counted between two and nine times. The chain recombines TRBV15 with TRBJ2-7; D may be TRBD1 (5 bases). V lost 5 bases, J lost 1 base, and 12 bases lay in between. The CDR3 totals 14 residues. Germline CDR1 and CDR2: LNHNV and YYDKDF (reference sequence). The CDR3: CATSAGIGSYEQYF. CDR3 nucleotide sequence: TGTGCCACCAGCGCAGGGATCGGATCCTACGAGCAGTACTTC.

The V gene is TRBV28, the J gene TRBJ2-7, with 9 nucleotides matching TRBD2. Per germline, CDR1 MDHEN and CDR2 SYDVKM. The CDR3 is made up of 16 amino acids. Trimming cost V 5 bases and J 2 bases; bases outside gene matches: 10. CDR3 loop: CASSRLSGRGTYEQYF. CDR3 nucleotide sequence: TGTGCCAGCAGTCGTCTTAGCGGGAGAGGAACCTACGAGCAGTACTTC.

This clonotype has ten or more counts. The rearrangement uses TRBV15 and TRBJ2-5; D possibly corresponds to TRBD1 (6 bases). The length of the CDR3 is 15 residues. Germline V CDR1 and CDR2: LNHNV, YYDKDF (reference sequence). The V end lost 0 bases, the J end lost 6 bases, and 14 bases lay between the germline ends. Here the CDR3 DNA reads TGTGCCACCAGCAGAGATCTGGGGGCAGGAAAGACCCAGTACTTC. It yields the protein CATSRDLGAGKTQYF.

This clonotype was counted a single time. The gene calls are TRBV7-2 and TRBJ2-5; 11 nucleotides align to TRBD2. CDR1 SGHTA and CDR2 FQGNSA come from the germline V gene. The CDR3 is 16 residues long. The J segment lost 5 bases and the V segment lost 3 bases, leaving 8 bases of the junction unmatched. DNA of the CDR3: TGTGCCAGCAGCTTGGTCCTAGCGGGAGGTTGGGAGACCCAGTACTTC. This codes for CASSLVLAGGWETQYF.

This clonotype was seen more than once but under ten times. The rearrangement uses TRBV6-1 and TRBJ2-7; D remains ambiguous. The CDR3 is 15 amino acids. V was trimmed by 5 bases and J by 0 bases, leaving 14 bases between them. Looked up from germline, CDR1 is MNHNS and CDR2 is SASEGT. CDR3 amino acids: CASSPADSSSYEQYF. The CDR3 DNA reads as TGTGCCAGCAGTCCCGCCGACTCGAGCTCCTACGAGCAGTACTTC.

The gene calls are TRBV5-1 and TRBJ2-3; TRBD1 is a possible D gene (6 bases). In germline, CDR1 is SGHRS, CDR2 YFSETQ. This CDR3 region has 15 residues. V was shortened by 0 bases and J by 5 bases, with 13 bases between the two germline ends. Here the CDR3 DNA reads TGCGCCAGCAGCTTGGAAGGGGGAAAAAGAGATACGCAGTATTTT. The encoded protein is CASSLEGGKRDTQYF. The full variable domain, rest sourced from reference TRBV5-1 and TRBJ2-3, is KAGVTQTPRYLIKTRGQQVTLSCSPISGHRSVSWYQQTPGQGLQFLFEYFSETQRNKGNFPGRFSGRQFSNSRSEMNVSTLELGDSALYLCASSLEGGKRDTQYFGPGTRLTVL.

This clonotype has a handful of counts. The chain couples TRBV4-3 to TRBJ2-7; D may correspond to TRBD1 or TRBD2 (5 bases each). Germline V gene data show CDR1 as LGHNA and CDR2 as YSLEER. Trimming left V 0 bases short and J 3 bases short, with 12 bases between. CDR3 length: 15 amino acids. The CDR3 sequence: CASSQDFTGLYEQYF. CDR3 DNA sequence: TGCGCCAGCAGCCAAGATTTTACAGGACTCTACGAGCAGTACTTC.

This clonotype was seen a few times. The chain joins TRBV12-3 or TRBV12-4 to TRBJ2-7; 7 positions agree with TRBD1. The CDR3 is made up of 14 amino acids. Unmatched junction bases numbered 7, after V lost 6 bases and J lost 2 bases. This CDR3 reads CASRGTEGPYEQYF. For the CDR3, the DNA is TGTGCCAGCAGGGGGACAGAGGGCCCCTACGAGCAGTACTTC.

This clonotype was detected a few times. V usage is TRBV7-2 and J usage is TRBJ2-1; D not resolved. Trimming pared 4 bases from V and 4 bases from J, leaving 14 bases between. The germline V gene has CDR1 SGHTA and CDR2 FQGNSA. The CDR3 runs to 15 residues. The CDR3 DNA follows: TGTGCCAGCAGCTCTAGGGCCTCACGTTACAATGAGCAGTTCTTC. This encodes CASSSRASRYNEQFF.